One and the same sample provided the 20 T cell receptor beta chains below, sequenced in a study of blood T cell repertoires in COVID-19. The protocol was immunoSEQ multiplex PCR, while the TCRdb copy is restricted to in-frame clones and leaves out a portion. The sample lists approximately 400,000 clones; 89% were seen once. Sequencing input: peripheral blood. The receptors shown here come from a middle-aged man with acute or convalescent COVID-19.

The CDR3: CASSLVGGGDTQYF. The CDR3 bases are TGTGCCAGCAGCTTAGTCGGGGGAGGGGATACGCAGTATTTT. The V and J genes are TRBV11-2 and TRBJ2-3, with 7 bases identical to TRBD2. This CDR3 is 14 amino acids long. Trimming cost V 1 base and J 6 bases; bases outside gene matches: 4. The germline gives CDR1 SGHAT, CDR2 FQNNGV.

This CDR3 is CASSPWGAGGRNEQFF. The CDR3 DNA follows: TGTGCCAGTAGTCCTTGGGGAGCGGGGGGGCGCAATGAGCAGTTCTTC. J is TRBJ2-1 and V is TRBV19; 10 bases line up with TRBD2. Germline CDR1 reads LNHDA; CDR2 reads SQIVND (reference sequence). J gave up 6 bases and V 5 bases, and 10 bases lay outside the gene matches. This CDR3 has 16 amino acids.

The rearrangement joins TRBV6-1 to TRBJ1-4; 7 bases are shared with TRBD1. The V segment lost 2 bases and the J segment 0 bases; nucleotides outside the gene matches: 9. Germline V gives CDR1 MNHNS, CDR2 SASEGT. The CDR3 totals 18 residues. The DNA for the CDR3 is TGTGCCAGCAGTGAACGGGGACAGCCACTCGCAACTAATGAAAAACTGTTTTTT. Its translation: CASSERGQPLATNEKLFF.

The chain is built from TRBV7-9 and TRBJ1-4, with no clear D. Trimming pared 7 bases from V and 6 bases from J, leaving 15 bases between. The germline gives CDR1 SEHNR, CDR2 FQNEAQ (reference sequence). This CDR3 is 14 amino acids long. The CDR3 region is CASTGYGEYEKLFF. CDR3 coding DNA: TGTGCCAGCACCGGCTACGGGGAATATGAAAAACTGTTTTTT. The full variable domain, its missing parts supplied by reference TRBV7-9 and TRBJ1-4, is DTGVSQNPRHKITKRGQNVTFRCDPISEHNRLYWYRQTLGQGPEFLTYFQNEAQLEKSRLLSDRFSAERPKGSFSTLEIQRTEQGDSAMYLCASTGYGEYEKLFFGSGTQLSVL.

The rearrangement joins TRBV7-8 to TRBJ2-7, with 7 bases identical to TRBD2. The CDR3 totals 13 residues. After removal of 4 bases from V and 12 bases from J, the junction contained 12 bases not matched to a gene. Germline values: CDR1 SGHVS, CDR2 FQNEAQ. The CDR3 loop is CASSSGAGLTAYF. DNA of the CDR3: TGTGCCAGCAGCTCGGGAGCGGGACTAACCGCGTACTTC.

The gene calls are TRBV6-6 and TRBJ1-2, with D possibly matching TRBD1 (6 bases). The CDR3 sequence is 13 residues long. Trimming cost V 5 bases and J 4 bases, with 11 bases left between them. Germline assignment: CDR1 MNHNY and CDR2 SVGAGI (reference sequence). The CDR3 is CASSGQRLYGYTF. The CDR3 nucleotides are TGTGCCAGCAGTGGACAGAGACTCTATGGCTACACCTTC.

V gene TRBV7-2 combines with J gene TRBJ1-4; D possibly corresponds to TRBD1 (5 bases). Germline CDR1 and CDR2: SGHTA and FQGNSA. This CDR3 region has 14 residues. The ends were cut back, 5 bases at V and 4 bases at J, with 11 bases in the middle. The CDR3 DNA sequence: TGTGCCAGCAGCCCCTCGGGGGGTAATGAAAAACTGTTTTTT. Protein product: CASSPSGGNEKLFF.

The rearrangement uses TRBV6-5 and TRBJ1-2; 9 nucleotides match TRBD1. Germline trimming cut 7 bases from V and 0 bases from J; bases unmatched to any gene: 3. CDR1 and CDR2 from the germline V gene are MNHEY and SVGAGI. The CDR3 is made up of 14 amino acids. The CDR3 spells CASTWTGANYGYTF. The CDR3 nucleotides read TGTGCCAGCACCTGGACAGGGGCTAACTATGGCTACACCTTC.

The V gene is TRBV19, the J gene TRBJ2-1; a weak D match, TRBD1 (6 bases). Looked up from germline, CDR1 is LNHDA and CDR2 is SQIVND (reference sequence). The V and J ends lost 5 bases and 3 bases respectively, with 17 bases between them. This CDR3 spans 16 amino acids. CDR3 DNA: TGTGCCAGTAGTCCCTCCCCTGGGGGCGGCTACAATGAGCAGTTCTTC. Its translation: CASSPSPGGGYNEQFF. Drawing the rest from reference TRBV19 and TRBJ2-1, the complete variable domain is DGGITQSPKYLFRKEGQNVTLSCEQNLNHDAMYWYRQDPGQGLRLIYYSQIVNDFQKGDIAEGYSVSREKKESFPLTVTSAQKNPTAFYLCASSPSPGGGYNEQFFGPGTRLTVL.

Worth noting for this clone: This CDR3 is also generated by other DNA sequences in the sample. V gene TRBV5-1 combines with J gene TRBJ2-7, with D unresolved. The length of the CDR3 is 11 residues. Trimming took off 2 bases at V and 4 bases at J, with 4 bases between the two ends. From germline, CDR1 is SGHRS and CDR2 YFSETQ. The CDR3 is CASSLAYEQYF. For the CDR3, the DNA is TGCGCCAGCAGCTTAGCTTACGAGCAGTACTTC.

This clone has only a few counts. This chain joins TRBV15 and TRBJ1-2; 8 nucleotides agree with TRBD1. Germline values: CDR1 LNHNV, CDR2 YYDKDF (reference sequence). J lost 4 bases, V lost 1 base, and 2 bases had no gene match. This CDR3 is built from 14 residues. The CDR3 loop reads CATSRVQGAYGYTF. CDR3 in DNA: TGTGCCACCAGCAGAGTCCAGGGGGCCTATGGCTACACCTTC.

DNA of the CDR3: TGCAGTGCTAGTACAGGGGGTCGGGAGACCCAGTACTTC. Encoded protein: CSASTGGRETQYF. This chain uses TRBV20-1 with TRBJ2-5, with 8 bases aligning to TRBD1. Germline V gives CDR1 DFQATT, CDR2 SNEGSKA (reference sequence). V gave up 3 bases and J gave up 5 bases; unmatched junction bases: 5. This CDR3 contains 13 residues.

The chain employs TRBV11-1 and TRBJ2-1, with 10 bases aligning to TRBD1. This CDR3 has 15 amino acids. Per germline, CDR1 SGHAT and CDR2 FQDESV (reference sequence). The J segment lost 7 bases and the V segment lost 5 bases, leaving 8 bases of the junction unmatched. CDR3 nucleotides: TGTGCCAGCAGCCCGCGGACAGGGGGAAATAATGAGCAGTTCTTC. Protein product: CASSPRTGGNNEQFF.

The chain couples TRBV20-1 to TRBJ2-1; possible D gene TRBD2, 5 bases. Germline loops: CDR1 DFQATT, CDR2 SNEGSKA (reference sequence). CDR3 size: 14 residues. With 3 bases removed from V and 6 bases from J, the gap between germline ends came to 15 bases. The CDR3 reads CSASLLASVNEQFF. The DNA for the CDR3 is TGCAGTGCTAGTCTCCTAGCCAGTGTCAATGAGCAGTTCTTC.

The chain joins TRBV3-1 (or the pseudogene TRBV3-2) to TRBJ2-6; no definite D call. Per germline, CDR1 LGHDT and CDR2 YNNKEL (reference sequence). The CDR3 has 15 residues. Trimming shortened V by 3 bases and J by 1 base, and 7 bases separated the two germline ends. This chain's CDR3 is CASSHFLSGANVLTF. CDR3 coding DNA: TGTGCCAGCAGCCACTTTCTTTCTGGGGCCAACGTCCTGACTTTC.

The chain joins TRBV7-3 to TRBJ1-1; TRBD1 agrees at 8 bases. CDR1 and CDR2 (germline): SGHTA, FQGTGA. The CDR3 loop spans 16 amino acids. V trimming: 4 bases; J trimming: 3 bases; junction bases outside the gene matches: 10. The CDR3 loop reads CASSSIPGQGDTEAFF. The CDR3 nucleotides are TGTGCCAGCAGCTCTATACCCGGACAGGGCGACACTGAAGCTTTCTTT.

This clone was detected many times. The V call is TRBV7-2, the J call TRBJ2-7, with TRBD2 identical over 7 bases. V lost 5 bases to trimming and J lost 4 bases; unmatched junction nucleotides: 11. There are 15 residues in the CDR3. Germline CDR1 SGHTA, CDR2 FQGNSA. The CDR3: CASSTMPRTRYEQYF. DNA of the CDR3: TGTGCCAGCAGCACGATGCCTCGGACTAGGTACGAGCAGTACTTC.

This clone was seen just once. CDR3 sequence: CASSQGTGELNNSPLHF. The CDR3 coding sequence is TGCGCCAGCAGCCAAGGGACAGGGGAATTGAATAATTCACCCCTCCACTTT. The chain has TRBV4-1 and TRBJ1-6, with 9 positions matching TRBD1. This CDR3 is 17 amino acids long. V shed 1 base, J shed 5 bases, and the junction held 6 bases outside the gene matches. Germline V gives CDR1 MGHRA, CDR2 YSYEKL.

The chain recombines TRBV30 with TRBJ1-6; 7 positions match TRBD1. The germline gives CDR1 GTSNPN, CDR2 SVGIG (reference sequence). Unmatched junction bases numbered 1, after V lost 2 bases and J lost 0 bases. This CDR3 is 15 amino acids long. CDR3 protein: CAWSPGGSYNSPLHF. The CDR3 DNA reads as TGTGCCTGGAGTCCAGGGGGCTCCTATAATTCACCCCTCCACTTT. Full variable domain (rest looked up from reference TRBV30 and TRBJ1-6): SQTIHQWPATLVQPVGSPLSLECTVEGTSNPNLYWYRQAAGRGLQLLFYSVGIGQISSEVPQNLSASRPQDRQFILSSKKLLLSDSGFYLCAWSPGGSYNSPLHFGNGTRLTVT.

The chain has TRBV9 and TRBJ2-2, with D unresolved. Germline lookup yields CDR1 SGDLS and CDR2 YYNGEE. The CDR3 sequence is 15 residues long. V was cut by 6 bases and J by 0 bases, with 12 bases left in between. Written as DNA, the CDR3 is TGTGCCAGCAAGCCGACTTGGGCGAACACCGGGGAGCTGTTTTTT. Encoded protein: CASKPTWANTGELFF. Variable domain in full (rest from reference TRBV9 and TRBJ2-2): DSGVTQTPKHLITATGQRVTLRCSPRSGDLSVYWYQQSLDQGLQFLIQYYNGEERAKGNILERFSAQQFPDLHSELNLSSLELGDSALYFCASKPTWANTGELFFGEGSRLTVL.